The next 20 T cell receptor beta chains were all read from a single sample in a study of blood T cell repertoires in COVID-19. Data came from immunoSEQ multiplex PCR; TCRdb stores just in-frame clones and leaves some out. The sample gives more than 40,000 clones, 85% to 90% of which show up once; 15% is in the top ten. The source material was peripheral blood. The origin of the receptors is a human donor in a cohort sampled during active COVID-19.

This rearrangement joins TRBV21-1 to TRBJ1-5. TRBV21-1 is a pseudogene locus. There are 17 residues in the CDR3. This CDR3 is CARGGQGGAKSNQPQHF. The CDR3 DNA follows: TGTGCCAGGGGGGGGCAGGGAGGCGCAAAGAGCAATCAGCCCCAGCATTTT.

The chain combines TRBV9 with TRBJ2-3; 8 bases align to TRBD1. The CDR3 consists of 14 residues. Trimming removed 4 bases from V and 0 bases from J; junction bases left unmatched: 1. CDR1 is SGDLS, CDR2 YYNGEE, per germline. The CDR3 region is CASSRTGSTDTQYF. CDR3 DNA sequence: TGTGCCAGCAGCCGGACAGGGAGCACAGATACGCAGTATTTT.

The chain couples TRBV27 to TRBJ1-1; the D gene is possibly TRBD1 (5 bases). V was clipped by 5 bases and J by 1 base, with 20 bases between them. Germline values: CDR1 MNHEY, CDR2 SMNVEV (reference sequence). The length of the CDR3 is 17 residues. The CDR3 DNA reads as TGTGCCAGCAGTCCCCTAAACGACAGACTTGGGAACACTGAAGCTTTCTTT. It translates to CASSPLNDRLGNTEAFF.

The chain combines TRBV19 with TRBJ2-1; 7 bases line up with TRBD2. Per the germline V gene, CDR1 is LNHDA and CDR2 is SQIVND (reference sequence). With V trimmed by 5 bases and J by 0 bases, 7 bases remained unmatched. The CDR3 is made up of 16 amino acids. This chain's CDR3 is CASSEVAGSSYNEQFF. The CDR3 region has the DNA TGTGCCAGTAGTGAAGTAGCGGGTAGCTCCTACAATGAGCAGTTCTTC. The full variable domain, with the rest looked up from reference TRBV19 and TRBJ2-1, is DGGITQSPKYLFRKEGQNVTLSCEQNLNHDAMYWYRQDPGQGLRLIYYSQIVNDFQKGDIAEGYSVSREKKESFPLTVTSAQKNPTAFYLCASSEVAGSSYNEQFFGPGTRLTVL.

The chain carries TRBV3-1 (or the pseudogene TRBV3-2) and TRBJ2-4; 8 bases line up with TRBD1. The CDR3 sequence is 14 residues long. The germline CDR1 and CDR2 sequences are LGHDT and YNNKEL (reference sequence). Trimming cost V 5 bases and J 5 bases; bases outside gene matches: 5. CDR3 bases: TGTGCCAGCAGCGTCCGGGACAGGCAAAACATTCAGTACTTC. Translation gives CASSVRDRQNIQYF.

CDR3 DNA: TGTGCCAGCAGCGCTTACCGAGCGGGGGTCATAGATACGCAGTATTTT. Its translation is CASSAYRAGVIDTQYF. The rearrangement uses TRBV9 and TRBJ2-3; TRBD2 matches 8 bases. With V trimmed by 3 bases and J by 5 bases, 11 bases remained unmatched. The CDR3 extends over 16 amino acids. Per germline, CDR1 SGDLS and CDR2 YYNGEE.

The genes are TRBV19 and TRBJ2-2, with D possibly being TRBD2 (6 bases). V lost 8 bases and J lost 6, with 10 bases in between. The CDR3 is 12 residues long. Looked up from germline, CDR1 is LNHDA and CDR2 is SQIVND (reference sequence). CDR3 bases: TGTGCCAGTTCCCCGGGGGCCGGGGAGCTGTTTTTT. Amino acid sequence: CASSPGAGELFF.

The V call is TRBV7-9, the J call TRBJ2-7; 10 nucleotides line up with TRBD1. The V gene end was trimmed by 4 bases and the J gene end by 4 bases; junction bases not matched to a gene: 7. This CDR3 contains 15 residues. CDR1 and CDR2 from the germline V gene are SEHNR and FQNEAQ (reference sequence). Here the CDR3 DNA reads TGTGCCAGCAGCTCACCGACAGGGGGCAGGTACGAGCAGTACTTC. Amino acids: CASSSPTGGRYEQYF.

The rearrangement uses TRBV7-6 and TRBJ2-3, with TRBD2 matching over 12 bases. The CDR3 is 16 amino acids. With 1 base clipped from V and 6 bases from J, the junction kept 5 bases outside the gene matches. Germline V gives CDR1 SGHVS, CDR2 FNYEAQ. The CDR3 nucleotides are TGTGCCAGCAGCTTAGGGTCTAGCGGGGGGGCGGATACGCAGTATTTT. It encodes CASSLGSSGGADTQYF. Drawing the rest from reference TRBV7-6 and TRBJ2-3, the complete variable domain is GAGVSQSPRYKVTKRGQDVALRCDPISGHVSLYWYRQALGQGPEFLTYFNYEAQQDKSGLPNDRFSAERPEGSISTLTIQRTEQRDSAMYRCASSLGSSGGADTQYFGPGTRLTVL.

This clone appeared a single time. This chain uses TRBV7-9 with TRBJ2-7, with no clear D. Germline V gene sequence: CDR1 SEHNR, CDR2 FQNEAQ (reference sequence). V was shortened by 4 bases and J by 1 base, with 8 bases between the two germline ends. The CDR3 is 13 residues long. The CDR3 loop reads CASSSGSSYEQYF. Written as DNA, the CDR3 is TGTGCCAGCAGCTCAGGCAGTTCCTACGAGCAGTACTTC. Full variable domain (missing parts from reference TRBV7-9 and TRBJ2-7): DTGVSQNPRHKITKRGQNVTFRCDPISEHNRLYWYRQTLGQGPEFLTYFQNEAQLEKSRLLSDRFSAERPKGSFSTLEIQRTEQGDSAMYLCASSSGSSYEQYFGPGTRLTVT.

The chain employs TRBV19 and TRBJ2-3, with D perhaps TRBD2 (6 bases). V was trimmed by 1 base and J by 4 bases, leaving 12 bases between them. The CDR3 contains 15 residues. Germline CDR1 and CDR2: LNHDA and SQIVND (reference sequence). DNA for the CDR3: TGTGCCAGTAGTATAGGTCGGGGGATCCCAGATACGCAGTATTTT. Translated: CASSIGRGIPDTQYF.

In its sample, this clone ranks as medium-sized. This chain's CDR3 is CASRTGGLNTEAFF. CDR3 nucleotides: TGTGCCAGCAGGACAGGGGGGCTGAACACTGAAGCTTTCTTT. The genes are TRBV13 and TRBJ1-1; TRBD1 agrees at 9 bases. CDR1 is PRHDT, CDR2 FYEKMQ, per germline (reference sequence). This CDR3 spans 14 amino acids. J was trimmed by 0 bases and V by 6 bases; bases with no gene match: 2.

The chain joins TRBV18 to TRBJ1-3; 7 bases fit TRBD1. The CDR3 has 17 amino acids. Germline V gene sequence: CDR1 KGHSH, CDR2 LQKENI. After removal of 3 bases from V and 1 base from J, the junction contained 9 bases not matched to a gene. The CDR3 sequence is CASSPVPTGLSGNTIYF. In DNA, the CDR3 is TGTGCCAGCTCACCCGTTCCGACAGGGTTGTCTGGAAACACCATATATTTT.

CDR3 loop: CASSRLAENHNEQFF. The CDR3 DNA reads TGTGCCAGCAGTCGACTAGCGGAGAATCACAATGAGCAGTTCTTC. The chain joins TRBV2 to TRBJ2-1; 9 positions match TRBD2. The germline V gene encodes CDR1 SNHLY and CDR2 FYNNEI. The CDR3 loop spans 15 amino acids. V lost 5 bases, J lost 5 bases, and 7 bases stayed unmatched. The full variable domain, its missing parts supplied by reference TRBV2 and TRBJ2-1, is EPEVTQTPSHQVTQMGQEVILRCVPISNHLYFYWYRQILGQKVEFLVSFYNNEISEKSEIFDDQFSVERPDGSNFTLKIRSTKLEDSAMYFCASSRLAENHNEQFFGPGTRLTVL.

The CDR3 protein is CASKGSGEHIQPQHF. CDR3 coding DNA: TGTGCCAGTAAGGGTTCGGGAGAACACATTCAGCCCCAGCATTTT. V gene TRBV2 combines with J gene TRBJ1-5; unclear D gene. Germline CDR1 and CDR2: SNHLY and FYNNEI. There are 15 residues in the CDR3. The V end lost 9 bases, the J end lost 6 bases, and 21 bases lay between the germline ends.

This chain uses TRBV5-5 with TRBJ2-5, with D unresolved. The V end lost 4 bases, the J end lost 5 bases, and 6 bases lay between the germline ends. The CDR3 contains 11 residues. Per the germline V gene, CDR1 is SGHKS and CDR2 is YYEKEE (reference sequence). The CDR3 DNA reads TGTGCCAGCAGCGCTATGGAGACCCAGTACTTC. Residues: CASSAMETQYF.

The rearrangement links TRBV7-6 to TRBJ2-7, with TRBD1 matching 11 bases. V dropped 5 bases and J dropped 4; count of bases not matched to a gene: 7. The CDR3 is 15 residues long. The germline V gene encodes CDR1 SGHVS and CDR2 FNYEAQ. DNA for the CDR3: TGTGCCAGCAGCGGGGGGACAGGGGGTGTGTACGAGCAGTACTTC. Translating it yields CASSGGTGGVYEQYF.

The V and J genes are TRBV2 and TRBJ2-7, with 10 positions matching TRBD1. The J segment lost 6 bases and the V segment lost 3 bases, leaving 11 bases of the junction unmatched. CDR1 is SNHLY and CDR2 is FYNNEI in the germline V gene. The CDR3 runs 16 residues. In nucleotides, the CDR3 is TGTGCCAGCAGTGAGGAGACAGGGGGCCTTGGGGGCGAGCAGTACTTC. Translation gives CASSEETGGLGGEQYF.

V gene TRBV29-1 combines with J gene TRBJ2-2; the match to TRBD2 covers 10 bases. This CDR3 contains 13 residues. Germline-derived CDR1 and CDR2 are SQVTM and ANQGSEA. With V trimmed by 7 bases and J by 3 bases, 2 bases remained unmatched. The DNA of the CDR3 is TGCAGCGGGACTAGCGGTTACACCGGGGAGCTGTTTTTT. The encoded protein is CSGTSGYTGELFF.

The chain couples TRBV4-1 to TRBJ2-5; possible D gene TRBD2, 6 bases. CDR1 and CDR2 from the germline V gene are MGHRA and YSYEKL. The ends were cut back, 0 bases at V and 7 bases at J, with 15 bases in the middle. The CDR3 extends over 15 amino acids. The CDR3 DNA is TGCGCCAGCAGCCAAGATCCGGGAGCGGAAGGGACCCAGTACTTC. This gives the protein CASSQDPGAEGTQYF.